These 24 T cell receptor beta chains came from one sample sequenced in a study of T cell responses to AZD1222 COVID-19 vaccine. Repertoires were generated with immunoSEQ multiplex PCR, while TCRdb's copy carries only in-frame clones and drops some. Among roughly 110,000 clones listed, about nine tenths were seen once. The sequencing here drew on peripheral blood, taken on day 0 of AZD1222 vaccination. Receptors were obtained from an adult in good health.

The V and J genes are TRBV14 and TRBJ2-7; maybe TRBD1 (5 bases). The ends were cut back, 0 bases at V and 0 bases at J, with 18 bases in the middle. CDR3 length equals 18 residues. Germline CDR1 reads SGHDN; CDR2 reads FVKESK. The CDR3 DNA reads as TGTGCCAGCAGCCAAGATCCAGTTTTTGGGGCCGCCTCCTACGAGCAGTACTTC. Protein: CASSQDPVFGAASYEQYF.

This clone was detected only a few times. The rearrangement uses TRBV2 and TRBJ1-2; D remains unclear. The CDR3 has 13 residues. V was trimmed by 3 bases and J by 6 bases, leaving 11 bases between them. Germline V gives CDR1 SNHLY, CDR2 FYNNEI. CDR3 amino acids: CASSELPANGYTF. CDR3 coding DNA: TGTGCCAGCAGTGAGTTGCCAGCGAATGGCTACACCTTC.

J is TRBJ1-1 and V is TRBV3-1 (or the pseudogene TRBV3-2); D is perhaps TRBD1 (6 bases). Germline V gene lookup returns CDR1 LGHDT and CDR2 YNNKEL (reference sequence). This CDR3 is built from 16 residues. Trimming took off 0 bases at V and 3 bases at J, with 14 bases between the two ends. The CDR3 protein is CASSQEGGGPYTEAFF. In DNA, the CDR3 is TGTGCCAGCAGCCAAGAGGGAGGGGGGCCCTACACTGAAGCTTTCTTT.

In nucleotides, the CDR3 is TGCGCCAGCAGCCAAACAGGGTGGCTCGCTGAAGCTTTCTTT. It yields the protein CASSQTGWLAEAFF. The chain uses TRBV4-3 and TRBJ1-1, with a tentative D call TRBD1 (6 bases). V was cut by 2 bases and J by 6 bases, with 13 bases left in between. The CDR3 has 14 amino acids. Germline lookup yields CDR1 LGHNA and CDR2 YSLEER.

CDR3 nucleotides: TGTGCCAGCAGTTACGAGAAGGGCGTGGGAGCGTATCAGCCCCAGCATTTT. Encoded protein: CASSYEKGVGAYQPQHF. This chain uses TRBV6-2 or TRBV6-3 with TRBJ1-5; D is unclear. The CDR3 totals 17 residues. Germline lookup yields CDR1 MNHEY and CDR2 SVGEGT. Trimming pared 2 bases from V and 5 bases from J, leaving 19 bases between.

The chain joins TRBV30 to TRBJ2-7, with TRBD2 matching 9 bases. This CDR3 has 16 residues. With 3 bases clipped from V and 0 bases from J, the junction kept 9 bases outside the gene matches. Germline V lookup: CDR1 GTSNPN, CDR2 SVGIG (reference sequence). The CDR3 DNA is TGTGCCTGGAGAGATCTGGCGGGGGGGCGCTCCTACGAGCAGTACTTC. Translating gives CAWRDLAGGRSYEQYF.

The DNA for the CDR3 is TGTGCCAGCAGCTTACAGCGTGAAGCTTTCTTT. It codes for CASSLQREAFF. The chain carries TRBV11-3 and TRBJ1-1; no clear D gene. This CDR3 has 11 amino acids. V shed 2 bases and J shed 7 bases, with 5 bases lying between them. The V gene's germline CDR1 is SGHNT and CDR2 YENEEA. The variable domain in full, with the rest retrieved from reference TRBV11-3 and TRBJ1-1, is EAGVVQSPRYKIIEKKQPVAFWCNPISGHNTLYWYLQNLGQGPELLIRYENEEAVDDSQLPKDRFSAERLKGVDSTLKIQPAELGDSAVYLCASSLQREAFFGQGTRLTVV.

The gene calls are TRBV4-1 and TRBJ1-1; D not certain. CDR1 MGHRA and CDR2 YSYEKL come from the germline V gene. Trimming pared 0 bases from V and 11 bases from J, leaving 16 bases between. The CDR3 consists of 14 residues. CDR3 region: CASSQEPVRMVAFF. As DNA, the CDR3 is TGCGCCAGCAGCCAAGAGCCAGTGAGAATGGTCGCTTTCTTT.

The chain recombines TRBV27 with TRBJ1-2; D ambiguous. V dropped 0 bases and J dropped 8 bases, with 16 bases sitting between them. Germline values: CDR1 MNHEY, CDR2 SMNVEV (reference sequence). The CDR3 is made up of 15 amino acids. The DNA for the CDR3 is TGTGCCAGCAGTTTATCGGCGGGAGGGTTCTGGGGCTACACCTTC. It codes for CASSLSAGGFWGYTF.

CDR3 sequence: CASSPLAGGYNEQFF. CDR3 DNA: TGTGCCAGCAGCCCCCTAGCGGGAGGGTACAATGAGCAGTTCTTC. The V gene is TRBV6-5, the J gene TRBJ2-1; 12 bases fit TRBD2. The CDR3 contains 15 residues. Germline V CDR1 and CDR2: MNHEY, SVGAGI. With 6 bases clipped from V and 4 bases from J, the junction kept 4 bases outside the gene matches.

The chain has TRBV30 and TRBJ1-4; D ambiguous. The germline CDR1 and CDR2 sequences are GTSNPN and SVGIG (reference sequence). CDR3 size: 14 residues. Trimming took 0 bases from V and 0 from J, leaving 5 bases between them. This chain's CDR3 is CAWSVRATNEKLFF. The CDR3, as DNA: TGTGCCTGGAGTGTGAGAGCAACTAATGAAAAACTGTTTTTT.

The V gene is TRBV18, the J gene TRBJ1-3; 8 bases map to TRBD1. The CDR3 extends over 15 amino acids. The germline V gene encodes CDR1 KGHSH and CDR2 LQKENI. V lost 4 bases, J lost 4 bases, and 6 bases stayed unmatched. The CDR3 sequence: CASSQSGQGGNTIYF. The CDR3 DNA sequence: TGTGCCAGCTCACAATCTGGACAGGGAGGAAACACCATATATTTT.

This chain uses TRBV5-4 with TRBJ1-2, with 10 bases lining up with TRBD1. This CDR3 region has 14 residues. The V and J ends lost 6 bases and 5 bases, in that order; junction bases with no gene match: 7. Germline V gives CDR1 SGHNT, CDR2 YYREEE (reference sequence). CDR3 in amino acids: CASNTDRGSYGYTF. In DNA form, the CDR3 reads TGTGCCAGCAACACGGACAGGGGGAGTTATGGCTACACCTTC.

In DNA, the CDR3 is TGTGCCATCGGGGCCCCCGGTGGCACTGAAGCTTTCTTT. It encodes CAIGAPGGTEAFF. The J gene is TRBJ1-1, the V gene TRBV10-3, with D tentatively TRBD1 (5 bases). CDR1 ENHRY and CDR2 SYGVKD come from the germline V gene. There are 13 residues in the CDR3. Trimming removed 8 bases at V and 4 bases at J, with 14 bases between.

DNA for the CDR3: TGTGCCAGCAGCTATCCTGGGGATGGCTACACCTTC. Its translation: CASSYPGDGYTF. This sequence joins TRBV11-2 and TRBJ1-2; D remains ambiguous. The CDR3 runs 12 residues. V lost 4 bases and J lost 6, with 9 bases in between. From germline, CDR1 is SGHAT and CDR2 FQNNGV. Using reference TRBV11-2 and TRBJ1-2 for the parts outside the CDR3, the full variable domain is EAGVAQSPRYKIIEKRQSVAFWCNPISGHATLYWYQQILGQGPKLLIQFQNNGVVDDSQLPKDRFSAERLKGVDSTLKIQPAKLEDSAVYLCASSYPGDGYTFGSGTRLTVV.

The chain couples TRBV29-1 to TRBJ1-1; D perhaps matches TRBD1 (6 bases). Germline values: CDR1 SQVTM, CDR2 ANQGSEA. Trimming shortened V by 7 bases and J by 0 bases, and 12 bases separated the two germline ends. The CDR3 has 13 amino acids. Here the CDR3 reads CSARGHLNTEAFF. The DNA for the CDR3 is TGCAGCGCCCGGGGACACTTGAACACTGAAGCTTTCTTT.

The V and J genes are TRBV5-1 and TRBJ2-6, with unresolved D. The CDR3 extends over 14 amino acids. The germline V gene has CDR1 SGHRS and CDR2 YFSETQ. V was cut by 5 bases and J by 0 bases, with 6 bases left in between. CDR3 in amino acids: CASSFSSGANVLTF. The CDR3 DNA reads TGCGCCAGCAGTTTTTCCTCTGGGGCCAACGTCCTGACTTTC.

V usage is TRBV27 and J usage is TRBJ1-5; 9 bases line up with TRBD1. The V segment lost 5 bases and the J segment 7 bases; nucleotides outside the gene matches: 6. The CDR3 length is 14 residues. Germline CDR1 MNHEY, CDR2 SMNVEV (reference sequence). Written as DNA, the CDR3 is TGTGCCAGCAGTCCCGGGACAGGGCGACAGCCCCAGCATTTT. Amino acid sequence: CASSPGTGRQPQHF.

V is TRBV9 and J is TRBJ1-1; D is possibly TRBD1 (6 bases). CDR1 is SGDLS, CDR2 YYNGEE, per germline. The germline V and J ends were trimmed by 8 bases and 7 bases, with 12 bases remaining between them. The CDR3 has 11 amino acids. The CDR3 sequence: CASTGHREAFF. In DNA form, the CDR3 reads TGTGCCAGTACGGGACACCGTGAAGCTTTCTTT.

The chain carries TRBV4-1 and TRBJ2-7; D possibly corresponds to TRBD2 (5 bases). V lost 1 base and J 2 bases, leaving 15 bases between the germline ends. Germline CDR1 and CDR2: MGHRA and YSYEKL. The CDR3 is 16 amino acids. CDR3 coding DNA: TGCGCCAGCAGCCAAGTAGGAGGCGGAGCTCCCTACGAGCAGTACTTC. It specifies CASSQVGGGAPYEQYF.

The J gene is TRBJ2-7, the V gene TRBV9; unclear D gene. Germline V CDR1 and CDR2: SGDLS, YYNGEE. This CDR3 has 14 amino acids. V was clipped by 0 bases and J by 5 bases, with 12 bases between them. The CDR3 nucleotides are TGTGCCAGCAGCGTAGGGTATGGAAGGGACGAGCAGTACTTC. Amino acid sequence: CASSVGYGRDEQYF.

The CDR3 bases are TGTGCCAGCAGCTTGGGACAGGGGGCCTTCAGCTCTGGAAACACCATATATTTT. Its translation: CASSLGQGAFSSGNTIYF. The rearrangement links TRBV5-4 to TRBJ1-3, with 10 positions matching TRBD1. The CDR3 runs 18 residues. V lost 0 bases and J lost 0; bases outside the gene matches: 6. Per the germline V gene, CDR1 is SGHNT and CDR2 is YYREEE (reference sequence).

The V and J genes are TRBV12-3 or TRBV12-4 and TRBJ1-2; a possible D gene is TRBD1 (5 bases). V lost 8 bases and J 5 bases, leaving 15 bases between the germline ends. This CDR3 is built from 13 residues. CDR3: CASHLGVGYGYTF. The DNA for the CDR3 is TGTGCCAGCCACTTAGGGGTAGGGTATGGCTACACCTTC.

This chain links TRBV7-9 with TRBJ1-2; D call uncertain. Germline V gene lookup returns CDR1 SEHNR and CDR2 FQNEAQ (reference sequence). The CDR3 has 12 amino acids. V lost 0 bases and J lost 6, with 5 bases in between. The CDR3 sequence is CASSLAGDGYTF. Here the CDR3 DNA reads TGTGCCAGCAGCTTAGCTGGGGATGGCTACACCTTC.